Listed here are 16 T cell receptor beta chains from one sample, sequenced in a study of blood T cell repertoires in COVID-19. Profiling relied on immunoSEQ multiplex PCR, and the TCRdb table lists in-frame clones only, not all of them. Here the sample spans around 84,000 clones, 75% to 90% being singletons. The material sequenced was peripheral blood. These receptors were taken from a woman in her forties with active or convalescent COVID-19.

The gene calls are TRBV20-1 and TRBJ2-1; 7 bases match TRBD2. Unmatched junction bases numbered 14, after V lost 3 bases and J lost 9 bases. The CDR3 consists of 15 residues. Per the germline V gene, CDR1 is DFQATT and CDR2 is SNEGSKA (reference sequence). The CDR3 coding sequence is TGCAGTGCTAGTGAGACTAGCCGCGTGTTCAGTGAGCAGTTCTTC. Encoded protein: CSASETSRVFSEQFF.

This chain's CDR3 is CAWSQQGDQPQHF. The DNA for the CDR3 is TGTGCCTGGAGTCAACAGGGGGATCAGCCCCAGCATTTT. V usage is TRBV30 and J usage is TRBJ1-5, with 8 bases matching TRBD1. The junction had 2 bases not matched to a gene; V was cut back by 2 bases and J by 5 bases. Germline V lookup: CDR1 GTSNPN, CDR2 SVGIG (reference sequence). The CDR3 runs to 13 residues. The full variable domain, in which reference TRBV30 and TRBJ1-5 provide the parts outside the CDR3, is SQTIHQWPATLVQPVGSPLSLECTVEGTSNPNLYWYRQAAGRGLQLLFYSVGIGQISSEVPQNLSASRPQDRQFILSSKKLLLSDSGFYLCAWSQQGDQPQHFGDGTRLSIL.

This chain joins TRBV10-2 and TRBJ2-7, with 8 nucleotides matching TRBD1. V shed 8 bases and J 3 bases; nucleotides not matched to a gene: 12. Germline V gene sequence: CDR1 WSHSY, CDR2 SAAADI. The CDR3 covers 15 residues. The CDR3 sequence: CASVGDRGFFYEQYF. In nucleotides, the CDR3 is TGCGCCAGCGTGGGCGACAGGGGTTTCTTCTACGAGCAGTACTTC.

J is TRBJ2-1 and V is TRBV5-4, with a possible D match to TRBD2 (6 bases). The CDR3 runs to 15 residues. The ends were cut back, 4 bases at V and 0 bases at J, with 11 bases in the middle. Germline V gene sequence: CDR1 SGHNT, CDR2 YYREEE (reference sequence). The CDR3 protein is CASSPGGSSYNEQFF. CDR3 in DNA: TGTGCCAGCAGCCCCGGAGGGAGCTCCTACAATGAGCAGTTCTTC.

This rearrangement joins TRBV7-9 to TRBJ1-3; D is ambiguous. The CDR3 has 15 amino acids. Trimming pared 0 bases from V and 2 bases from J, leaving 8 bases between. CDR1 and CDR2 (germline): SEHNR, FQNEAQ (reference sequence). In DNA form, the CDR3 reads TGTGCCAGCAGCTTAGCCGGGGTCACTGGAAACACCATATATTTT. It codes for CASSLAGVTGNTIYF. Looking up the rest from reference TRBV7-9 and TRBJ1-3 gives the full variable domain: DTGVSQNPRHKITKRGQNVTFRCDPISEHNRLYWYRQTLGQGPEFLTYFQNEAQLEKSRLLSDRFSAERPKGSFSTLEIQRTEQGDSAMYLCASSLAGVTGNTIYFGEGSWLTVV.

This clone is a singleton in its sample. The chain is built from TRBV2 and TRBJ1-1; tentatively, D is TRBD1 (6 bases). From germline, CDR1 is SNHLY and CDR2 FYNNEI. The CDR3 runs to 13 residues. V was clipped by 6 bases and J by 1 base, with 9 bases between them. The CDR3 loop reads CASSRQENTEAFF. DNA of the CDR3: TGTGCCAGCAGCCGACAGGAGAACACTGAAGCTTTCTTT.

The gene calls are TRBV5-1 and TRBJ2-5, with 10 bases aligning to TRBD1. The CDR3 runs to 16 residues. The germline gives CDR1 SGHRS, CDR2 YFSETQ. The V segment lost 4 bases and the J segment 5 bases; nucleotides outside the gene matches: 11. DNA of the CDR3: TGCGCCAGCAGCCGTAGAGGGACAGGGGAAGGTGAGACCCAGTACTTC. This translates into CASSRRGTGEGETQYF.

The V and J genes are TRBV7-2 and TRBJ2-7; the D gene is possibly TRBD1 (6 bases). The V gene lost 2 bases and the J gene lost 6 bases, with 11 bases spanning the gap. This CDR3 spans 13 amino acids. Germline V gives CDR1 SGHTA, CDR2 FQGNSA. The CDR3 DNA reads as TGTGCCAGCAGCTTACACAGGGACCGCGAGCAGTACTTC. It codes for CASSLHRDREQYF.

This clone was counted a single time. The rearrangement uses TRBV2 and TRBJ2-7, with D unclear. Germline V lookup: CDR1 SNHLY, CDR2 FYNNEI. The CDR3 loop spans 16 amino acids. Trimming left V 3 bases short and J 2 bases short, with 17 bases between. The CDR3 sequence is CASSDRLQKYPYEQYF. For the CDR3, the DNA is TGTGCCAGCAGTGACCGCTTACAGAAGTACCCCTACGAGCAGTACTTC.

The V call is TRBV7-2, the J call TRBJ2-2; the D is unclear. The CDR3 is 14 residues long. Germline CDR1 is SGHTA and CDR2 is FQGNSA. The ends were cut back, 5 bases at V and 6 bases at J, with 13 bases in the middle. DNA of the CDR3: TGTGCCAGCAGCCAACAGTTATTGGCCGGGGAGCTGTTTTTT. This codes for CASSQQLLAGELFF.

V is TRBV19 and J is TRBJ1-2; D is undetermined. This CDR3 is 15 amino acids long. Trimming left V 4 bases short and J 4 bases short, with 16 bases between. Germline assignment: CDR1 LNHDA and CDR2 SQIVND (reference sequence). The CDR3: CASSTAASEGYGYTF. CDR3 bases: TGTGCCAGTAGTACTGCGGCGTCGGAGGGCTATGGCTACACCTTC.

The rearrangement joins TRBV9 to TRBJ1-2; no definite D call. The CDR3 sequence is 14 residues long. Germline lookup yields CDR1 SGDLS and CDR2 YYNGEE. V was pared by 0 bases and J by 2 bases, with 8 bases between. The CDR3 DNA reads as TGTGCCAGCAGCGTAGGTAGCCCCAACTATGGCTACACCTTC. Its protein is CASSVGSPNYGYTF.

This clone was seen a handful of times. The chain combines TRBV6-5 with TRBJ2-2, with no clear D. Germline V lookup: CDR1 MNHEY, CDR2 SVGAGI. This CDR3 is 13 amino acids long. V was trimmed by 2 bases and J by 5 bases, leaving 6 bases between them. CDR3 in DNA: TGTGCCAGCAGTTACGGGCTGACCGGGGAGCTGTTTTTT. It translates to CASSYGLTGELFF.

The chain has TRBV18 and TRBJ1-1; 10 bases agree with TRBD1. The V and J ends lost 2 bases and 2 bases, in that order; junction bases with no gene match: 5. The CDR3 covers 16 residues. Germline assignment: CDR1 KGHSH and CDR2 LQKENI. CDR3 DNA: TGTGCCAGCTCACCAAGGACAGGGGGAGAAAACACTGAAGCTTTCTTT. Translation: CASSPRTGGENTEAFF. The whole variable domain, filled in from reference TRBV18 and TRBJ1-1, reads NAGVMQNPRHLVRRRGQEARLRCSPMKGHSHVYWYRQLPEEGLKFMVYLQKENIIDESGMPKERFSAEFPKEGPSILRIQQVVRGDSAAYFCASSPRTGGENTEAFFGQGTRLTVV.

The J gene is TRBJ2-1, the V gene TRBV18, with 12 nucleotides matching TRBD2. The junction had 12 bases not matched to a gene; V was cut back by 3 bases and J by 9 bases. The CDR3 sequence is 17 residues long. CDR1 and CDR2 (germline): KGHSH, LQKENI. The CDR3 bases are TGTGCCAGCTCACCCAACCCCATGACTAGCGGGGGAAGTGAGCAGTTCTTC. Amino acid sequence: CASSPNPMTSGGSEQFF.

This clone was recorded once. In nucleotides, the CDR3 is TGTGCCAGCAGCTTAAAACTAGCGGGAGGGGTAGATACGCAGTATTTT. It specifies CASSLKLAGGVDTQYF. V gene TRBV7-3 combines with J gene TRBJ2-3; TRBD2 matches 13 bases. Per germline, CDR1 SGHTA and CDR2 FQGTGA. The CDR3 sequence is 16 residues long. The ends lost 1 base at V and 5 bases at J; junction bases unmatched: 3.